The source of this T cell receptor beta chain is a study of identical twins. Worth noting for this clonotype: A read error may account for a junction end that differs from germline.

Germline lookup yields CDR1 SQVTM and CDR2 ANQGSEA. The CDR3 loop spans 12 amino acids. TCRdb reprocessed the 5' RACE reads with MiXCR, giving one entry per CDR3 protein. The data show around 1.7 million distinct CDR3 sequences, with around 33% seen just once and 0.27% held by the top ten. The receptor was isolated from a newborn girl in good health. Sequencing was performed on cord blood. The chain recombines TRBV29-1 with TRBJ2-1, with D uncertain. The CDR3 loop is CGVEANYNEQFF. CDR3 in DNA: TGCGGCGTTGAAGCGAATTACAATGAGCAGTTCTTC.